One sample yielded the 20 T cell receptor beta chains listed below, sequenced in a study of blood T cells in healthy people across ages. A second PCR of 7 to 11 cycles used a sample-barcoded 5' primer and a J-beta primer mix. MiXCR was run by TCRdb on the 5' RACE reads, yielding one entry per CDR3 protein. Altogether approximately 800,000 distinct CDR3 sequences are present, around 25% being singletons, with the ten largest covering 3%. Separately, the same data were catalogued under a study of T cells of mothers and their children.

Sequencing used blood. These receptors were taken from a boy younger than 18 in good health.

V gene TRBV4-1 combines with J gene TRBJ2-5; D not certain. The J call could be wrong; TRBJ2-7 is a better fit for the DNA end. Germline CDR1 MGHRA, CDR2 YSYEKL. The CDR3 runs to 15 residues. The CDR3 loop is CASSQGATYTYEQYF. The CDR3 coding sequence is TGCGCCAGCAGCCAAGGAGCGACTTACACCTACGAGCAGTACTTC.

This clonotype was counted only a few times. The gene calls are TRBV19 and TRBJ2-1; 9 nucleotides line up with TRBD2. Germline lookup yields CDR1 LNHDA and CDR2 SQIVND (reference sequence). This CDR3 spans 14 amino acids. J was trimmed by 8 bases and V by 4 bases; bases with no gene match: 6. The CDR3 DNA follows: TGTGCCAGTAGTAATAGCGGGGGTATAGATGAGCAGTTCTTC. Amino acids: CASSNSGGIDEQFF.

This clonotype was found once. The rearrangement links TRBV6-2 or TRBV6-3 to TRBJ1-4; possible D gene TRBD1, 6 bases. The germline CDR1 and CDR2 sequences are MNHEY and SVGEGT. V was cut by 2 bases and J by 6 bases, with 13 bases left in between. The CDR3 has 15 residues. The CDR3 sequence: CASSYAPGEDEKLFF. CDR3 DNA: TGTGCCAGCAGTTACGCTCCAGGGGAGGATGAAAAACTGTTTTTT.

This clonotype was seen a handful of times. Here the CDR3 reads CASSLRGGPNENEQFF. CDR3 nucleotides: TGCGCCAGCAGCCTTCGCGGGGGCCCTAATGAAAATGAGCAGTTCTTC. The chain recombines TRBV5-1 with TRBJ2-1, with D possibly being TRBD2 (7 bases). V lost 4 bases to trimming and J lost 7 bases, with 21 bases between them. The V gene's germline CDR1 is SGHRS and CDR2 YFSETQ. This CDR3 has 16 amino acids.

This clonotype was seen more than once but under ten times. This chain joins TRBV12-3 or TRBV12-4 and TRBJ2-1; D might be TRBD2 (6 bases). V was cut by 6 bases and J by 7 bases, with 13 bases left in between. The CDR3 runs to 13 residues. The DNA of the CDR3 is TGTGCCAGCAGGGCCGGGACTTGGAATGAGCAGTTCTTC. This gives the protein CASRAGTWNEQFF.

The genes are TRBV6-1 and TRBJ2-3; tentatively, D is TRBD2 (7 bases). CDR1 MNHNS and CDR2 SASEGT come from the germline V gene. This CDR3 region has 16 residues. The germline V and J ends were trimmed by 6 bases and 6 bases, with 22 bases remaining between them. The CDR3 nucleotides read TGTGCCAGCAGCCGAAGGGGGGGAAGGGGAGGGGATACGCAGTATTTT. This codes for CASSRRGGRGGDTQYF.

The V gene is TRBV20-1, the J gene TRBJ2-3; the match to TRBD2 covers 8 bases. The CDR3 is 16 residues long. Germline V gene lookup returns CDR1 DFQATT and CDR2 SNEGSKA (reference sequence). Trimming at V came to 1 base and at J to 4 bases, leaving 10 bases not matched to a gene. The CDR3 loop is CSARVPAGVRADTQYF. Here the CDR3 DNA reads TGCAGTGCTAGAGTACCAGCGGGAGTGAGGGCAGATACGCAGTATTTT.

A few counts support this clonotype. The gene calls are TRBV12-3 or TRBV12-4 and TRBJ2-7; tentative D call: TRBD2 (6 bases). The closer fit of TRBJ2-5 to the DNA end suggests the J call may be wrong. The CDR3 has 13 residues. The CDR3: CASRGGLEETQYF. In nucleotides, the CDR3 is TGTGCCAGCCGGGGAGGACTTGAAGAGACCCAGTACTTC.

In this sample, this clonotype turned up a few times. V is TRBV6-5 and J is TRBJ2-5, with 7 bases that match TRBD1. The end of the DNA fits TRBJ2-7 better, so the J call may be wrong. The CDR3 loop spans 14 amino acids. Germline lookup yields CDR1 MNHEY and CDR2 SVGAGI. This chain's CDR3 is CASSPTPDRDEQYF. The CDR3 coding sequence is TGTGCCAGCAGCCCGACCCCCGACAGGGACGAGCAGTACTTC.

A few counts support this clonotype. The chain carries TRBV14 and TRBJ2-7; 8 bases are shared with TRBD2. Germline V lookup: CDR1 SGHDN, CDR2 FVKESK. Trimming cost V 0 bases and J 0 bases; bases outside gene matches: 22. The CDR3 has 22 amino acids. CDR3 coding DNA: TGTGCCAGCAGCCAAGATCGGAGTAGCGGGACTTCTACTCTAAGGAGCTCCTACGAGCAGTACTTC. Its translation: CASSQDRSSGTSTLRSSYEQYF.

This clonotype was seen at least ten times. The chain carries TRBV15 and TRBJ1-3; the D is unclear. The germline V and J ends were trimmed by 1 base and 0 bases, with 10 bases remaining between them. The germline CDR1 and CDR2 sequences are LNHNV and YYDKDF (reference sequence). CDR3 length: 16 residues. The CDR3 region is CATSRGDGDSGNTIYF. The CDR3 DNA reads TGTGCCACCAGCAGAGGGGATGGTGACTCTGGAAACACCATATATTTT.

Concerning this clonotype: One end of the junction varies from germline; a read error may be responsible. The rearrangement joins TRBV3-1 to TRBJ1-2; no clear D. CDR1 and CDR2 (germline): LGHDT, YNNKEL (reference sequence). There are 15 residues in the CDR3. CDR3 loop: CASSQSERTNYGCTF. The CDR3 DNA sequence: TGTGCCAGCAGCCAAAGCGAGAGAACTAACTATGGCTGCACCTTC.

The CDR3 DNA is TGTGCCAGCAGTTGGCGCGGTAGGGGGAACACTGAAGCTTTCTTT. It codes for CASSWRGRGNTEAFF. The genes are TRBV28 and TRBJ1-1; maybe TRBD1 (5 bases). V was trimmed by 4 bases and J by 1 base, leaving 13 bases between them. Germline V CDR1 and CDR2: MDHEN, SYDVKM. The CDR3 runs to 15 residues.

A word on this clonotype: The junction departs from germline at one end; a sequencing error may be responsible. The chain uses TRBV15 and TRBJ2-5; the D is unclear. Germline V gene lookup returns CDR1 LNHNV and CDR2 YYDKDF (reference sequence). The CDR3 sequence is 14 residues long. CDR3 sequence: CATSLEHTQETQHF. DNA for the CDR3: TGTGCCACCAGCCTAGAACACACCCAAGAGACCCAGCACTTC.

The DNA of the CDR3 is TGTGCCAGCAGCTTCGAATCCGGGACAGGATCCTACGAGCAGTACTTC. As protein: CASSFESGTGSYEQYF. The V and J genes are TRBV5-6 and TRBJ2-7, with TRBD1 matching over 8 bases. Germline V lookup: CDR1 SGHDT, CDR2 YYEEEE. The CDR3 has 16 residues. The V and J ends lost 2 bases and 1 base, in that order; junction bases with no gene match: 8.

V usage is TRBV18 and J usage is TRBJ1-6; D is possibly TRBD1 (6 bases). The CDR3 runs to 13 residues. Trimming removed 8 bases at V and 9 bases at J, with 14 bases between. Per the germline V gene, CDR1 is KGHSH and CDR2 is LQKENI. The CDR3 sequence: CASRDGGTSPLHF. For the CDR3, the DNA is TGTGCCAGCCGCGATGGGGGCACTTCACCCCTCCACTTT. The variable domain in full, with the rest retrieved from reference TRBV18 and TRBJ1-6, is NAGVMQNPRHLVRRRGQEARLRCSPMKGHSHVYWYRQLPEEGLKFMVYLQKENIIDESGMPKERFSAEFPKEGPSILRIQQVVRGDSAAYFCASRDGGTSPLHFGNGTRLTVT.

Written as DNA, the CDR3 is TGTGCCAGCAGCCAGAGACAGGGGCGGACTGAAGCTTTCTTT. It specifies CASSQRQGRTEAFF. J is TRBJ1-1 and V is TRBV3-1; 8 bases are shared with TRBD1. Germline assignment: CDR1 LGHDT and CDR2 YNNKEL (reference sequence). Losses at the gene ends were 3 bases for V and 5 bases for J; bases not matched to a gene: 5. The CDR3 is 14 residues long.

This chain links TRBV5-1 with TRBJ1-1; D uncertain. Per germline, CDR1 SGHRS and CDR2 YFSETQ. This CDR3 has 14 residues. The V end was cut by 5 bases, the J end by 4 bases, with 15 bases between. The CDR3 DNA follows: TGCGCCAGCAGGCCCGAAGGGATCTTCACTGAAGCTTTCTTT. This translates into CASRPEGIFTEAFF.

This clonotype has just a few counts. This CDR3 reads CASSPRALINYGYTF. In DNA, the CDR3 is TGTGCCAGCAGCCCCCGGGCACTGATTAACTATGGCTACACCTTC. The chain uses TRBV28 and TRBJ1-2, with D unclear. Trimming removed 6 bases at V and 1 base at J, with 15 bases between. The germline V gene encodes CDR1 MDHEN and CDR2 SYDVKM. This CDR3 region has 15 residues.

This clonotype has more than one count but fewer than ten. V and J are TRBV4-1 and TRBJ1-4; possible D gene TRBD1, 6 bases. The CDR3 covers 18 residues. Germline CDR1 reads MGHRA; CDR2 reads YSYEKL. The V gene lost 6 bases and the J gene lost 4 bases, with 24 bases spanning the gap. The CDR3 loop reads CASRLTGLGLSRNEKLFF. The DNA for the CDR3 is TGCGCCAGCAGATTGACAGGTCTCGGTCTGAGCCGTAATGAAAAACTGTTTTTT.